The T cell receptor beta chain under discussion was sequenced for a study of T-cell memory formation after mild COVID-19. One entry per CDR3 protein, called by TCRdb with MiXCR from the 5' RACE reads. This repertoire shows a few hundred thousand distinct CDR3 sequences, roughly 15% found once; its top ten account for roughly a fifth. The germline V gene encodes CDR1 SEHNR and CDR2 FQNEAQ (reference sequence). The CDR3 is made up of 17 amino acids. With V trimmed by 10 bases and J by 0 bases, 11 bases remained unmatched. The origin of this receptor is a man younger than 30 who had mild COVID-19 (a few samples of this study predate the infection). Cell type and time point are not known. The chain couples TRBV7-9 to TRBJ2-6, with TRBD1 identical over 8 bases. Sequenced: PBMCs or a T cell subset sorted from them (not recorded which). The CDR3 nucleotides read TGTGCCAACGAACCGAGGACAGGGCGCTCTGGGGCCAACGTCCTGACTTTC. Translating it yields CANEPRTGRSGANVLTF. The whole variable domain, filled in from reference TRBV7-9 and TRBJ2-6, reads DTGVSQNPRHKITKRGQNVTFRCDPISEHNRLYWYRQTLGQGPEFLTYFQNEAQLEKSRLLSDRFSAERPKGSFSTLEIQRTEQGDSAMYLCANEPRTGRSGANVLTFGAGSRLTVL.